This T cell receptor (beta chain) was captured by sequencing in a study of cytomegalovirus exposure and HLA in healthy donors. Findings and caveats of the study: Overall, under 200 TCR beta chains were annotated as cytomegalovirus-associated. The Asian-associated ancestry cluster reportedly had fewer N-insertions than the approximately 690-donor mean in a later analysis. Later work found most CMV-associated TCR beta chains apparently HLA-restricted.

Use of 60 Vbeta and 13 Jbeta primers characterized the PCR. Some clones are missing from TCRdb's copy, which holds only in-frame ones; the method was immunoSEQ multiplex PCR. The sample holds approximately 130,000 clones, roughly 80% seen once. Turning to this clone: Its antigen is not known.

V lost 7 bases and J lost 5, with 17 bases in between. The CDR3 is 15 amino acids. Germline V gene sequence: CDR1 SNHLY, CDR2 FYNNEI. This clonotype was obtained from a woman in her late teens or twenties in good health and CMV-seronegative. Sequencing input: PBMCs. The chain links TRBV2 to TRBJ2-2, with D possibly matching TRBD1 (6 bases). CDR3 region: CASKRSGAMTGELFF. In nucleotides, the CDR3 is TGTGCCAGCAAACGGTCAGGGGCTATGACCGGGGAGCTGTTTTTT.